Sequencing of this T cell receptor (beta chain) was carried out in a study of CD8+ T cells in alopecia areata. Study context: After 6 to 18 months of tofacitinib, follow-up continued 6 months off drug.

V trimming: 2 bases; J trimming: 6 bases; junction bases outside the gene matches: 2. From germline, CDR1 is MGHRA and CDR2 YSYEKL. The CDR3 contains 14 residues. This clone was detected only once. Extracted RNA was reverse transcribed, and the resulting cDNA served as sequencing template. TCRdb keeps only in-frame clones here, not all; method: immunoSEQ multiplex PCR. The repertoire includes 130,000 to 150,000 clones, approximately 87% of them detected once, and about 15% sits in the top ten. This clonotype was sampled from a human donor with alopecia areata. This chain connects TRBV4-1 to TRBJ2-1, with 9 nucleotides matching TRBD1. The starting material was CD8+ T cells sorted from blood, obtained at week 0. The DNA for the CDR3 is TGCGCCAGCAGCCAATACAGGGGGCTCAATGAGCAGTTCTTC. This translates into CASSQYRGLNEQFF.